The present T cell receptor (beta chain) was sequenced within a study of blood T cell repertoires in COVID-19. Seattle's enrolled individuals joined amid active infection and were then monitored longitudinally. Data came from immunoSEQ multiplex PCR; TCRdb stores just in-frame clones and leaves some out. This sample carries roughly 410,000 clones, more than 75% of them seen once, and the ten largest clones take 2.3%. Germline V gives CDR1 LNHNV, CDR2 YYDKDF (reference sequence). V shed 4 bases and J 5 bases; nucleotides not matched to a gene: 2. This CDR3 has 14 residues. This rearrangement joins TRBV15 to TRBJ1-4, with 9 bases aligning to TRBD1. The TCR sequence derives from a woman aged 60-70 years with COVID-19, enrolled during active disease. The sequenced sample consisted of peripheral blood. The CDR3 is CATSKTGGNEKLFF. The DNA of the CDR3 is TGTGCCACCAGCAAGACAGGGGGAAATGAAAAACTGTTTTTT.